Listed below are T cell receptor beta chains from one sample, sequenced in a study of blood T cell repertoires in COVID-19. The repertoire was sequenced with immunoSEQ multiplex PCR; TCRdb's copy has only in-frame clones and lacks some. This sample yields over 45,000 clones, of which 65% to 85% are seen a single time; 6% to 6.5% belongs to the top ten. Sequences were obtained from peripheral blood. Receptors were obtained from a woman older than 75 with acute or convalescent COVID-19. Each CDR3 is given without its conserved first and last residue. Each record gives: D gene, V gene, J gene, CDR3 protein. A D gene is named only where the DNA matches it firmly.

D gene: TRBD1; V gene: TRBV7-2; J gene: TRBJ1-1; CDR3 protein: ASSLNPTGGNTEAF
D gene: -; V gene: TRBV12-3/TRBV12-4; J gene: TRBJ2-1; CDR3 protein: ASSFGRGQF
D gene: -; V gene: TRBV2; J gene: TRBJ1-2; CDR3 protein: ASRPTASVYGYT
D gene: -; V gene: TRBV6-5; J gene: TRBJ2-1; CDR3 protein: ASSFSGARGMNEQF
D gene: TRBD1; V gene: TRBV6-5; J gene: TRBJ1-5; CDR3 protein: ASNGQAMSNQPQH
D gene: TRBD2; V gene: TRBV6-4; J gene: TRBJ2-1; CDR3 protein: ASSSSGGVYNEQF
D gene: TRBD1; V gene: TRBV6-5; J gene: TRBJ1-1; CDR3 protein: ASKGQLMNTEAF
D gene: -; V gene: TRBV7-2; J gene: TRBJ1-1; CDR3 protein: ASSQQALGTEAF
D gene: TRBD1; V gene: TRBV2; J gene: TRBJ2-7; CDR3 protein: ASFRDRVSEQY
D gene: TRBD1; V gene: TRBV19; J gene: TRBJ1-5; CDR3 protein: ASSIWTGYYSNQPQH
D gene: -; V gene: TRBV12-3/TRBV12-4; J gene: TRBJ1-1; CDR3 protein: ASSLSGNTEAF
D gene: TRBD1; V gene: TRBV18; J gene: TRBJ1-6; CDR3 protein: ASSPPDRAYLNSPLH
D gene: -; V gene: TRBV3-1/TRBV3-2; J gene: TRBJ2-5; CDR3 protein: ASSRSGGRGETQY
D gene: -; V gene: TRBV19; J gene: TRBJ1-5; CDR3 protein: ASSSGSRQPQH
D gene: TRBD1; V gene: TRBV4-1; J gene: TRBJ1-2; CDR3 protein: ASSQPTTGNYGYT
D gene: -; V gene: TRBV5-1; J gene: TRBJ1-2; CDR3 protein: ASRQALSSVRDYGYT
D gene: -; V gene: TRBV3-1/TRBV3-2; J gene: TRBJ2-3; CDR3 protein: ASSQIGQGFTDTQY
D gene: -; V gene: TRBV6-5; J gene: TRBJ1-2; CDR3 protein: ASSYSQGLWGYT